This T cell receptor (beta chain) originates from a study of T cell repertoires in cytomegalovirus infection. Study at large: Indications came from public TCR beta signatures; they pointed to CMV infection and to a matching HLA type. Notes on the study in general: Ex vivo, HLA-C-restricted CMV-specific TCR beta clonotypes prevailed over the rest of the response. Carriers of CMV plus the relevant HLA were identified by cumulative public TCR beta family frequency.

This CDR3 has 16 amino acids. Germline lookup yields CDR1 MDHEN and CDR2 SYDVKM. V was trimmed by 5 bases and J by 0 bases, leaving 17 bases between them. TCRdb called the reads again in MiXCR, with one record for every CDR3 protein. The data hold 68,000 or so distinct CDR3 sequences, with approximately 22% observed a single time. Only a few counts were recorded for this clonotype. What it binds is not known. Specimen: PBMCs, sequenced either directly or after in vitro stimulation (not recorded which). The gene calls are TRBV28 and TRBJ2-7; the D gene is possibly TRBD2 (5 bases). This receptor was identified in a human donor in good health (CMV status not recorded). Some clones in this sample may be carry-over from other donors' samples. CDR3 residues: CASSPRPGISSYEQYF. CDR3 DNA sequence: TGTGCCAGCAGTCCTCGCCCGGGAATAAGCTCCTACGAGCAGTACTTC. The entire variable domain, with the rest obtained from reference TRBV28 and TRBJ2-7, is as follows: DVKVTQSSRYLVKRTGEKVFLECVQDMDHENMFWYRQDPGLGLRLIYFSYDVKMKEKGDIPEGYSVSREKKERFSLILESASTNQTSMYLCASSPRPGISSYEQYFGPGTRLTVT.